This T cell receptor (beta chain) stems from a study of cytomegalovirus exposure and HLA in healthy donors. Whole-study findings and limits: In a later analysis, several top co-occurrence clusters appeared linked to parvovirus B19, influenza, CMV and Epstein-Barr virus.

With 60 Vbeta and 13 Jbeta primers, the PCR was carried out. Repertoires were generated with immunoSEQ multiplex PCR, while TCRdb's copy carries only in-frame clones and drops some. The sample lists approximately 210,000 clones, over 60% occurring once. About this clone itself: The target antigen is unknown.

V lost 0 bases and J lost 6; bases outside the gene matches: 14. The CDR3 length is 18 residues. Germline V gene sequence: CDR1 SGDLS, CDR2 YYNGEE. The sample consisted of PBMCs. The source of this sequence is a male donor in good health and CMV-seronegative. This chain joins TRBV9 and TRBJ2-1; 8 bases map to TRBD2. CDR3 in amino acids: CASSVALSWREEGNEQFF. As DNA, the CDR3 is TGTGCCAGCAGCGTAGCGCTCAGCTGGCGGGAGGAAGGCAATGAGCAGTTCTTC.